The 5 T cell receptor beta chains below were found in one sample sequenced in a study of cytomegalovirus exposure and HLA in healthy donors. Primers for the PCR totalled 60 Vbeta and 13 Jbeta. Profiling relied on immunoSEQ multiplex PCR, and the TCRdb table lists in-frame clones only, not all of them. The profile shows roughly 200,000 clones, almost 70% of them singletons. Input material: PBMCs. Every receptor here comes from a man aged 35-49 years in good health and CMV-seropositive.

The CDR3, as DNA: TGTGCCAGCAGTTTTTACGGGACAGGGACCTACGAGCAGTACTTC. Translated, it gives CASSFYGTGTYEQYF. The chain links TRBV25-1 to TRBJ2-7; TRBD1 matches 9 bases. Trimming took 5 bases from V and 2 from J; bases not matched to a gene: 7. Germline V gene lookup returns CDR1 MGHDK and CDR2 SYGVNS. The CDR3 spans 15 residues.

This chain uses TRBV5-1 with TRBJ2-3; weak D call: TRBD2 (5 bases). Trimming removed 0 bases at V and 2 bases at J, with 10 bases between. In germline, CDR1 is SGHRS, CDR2 YFSETQ. The length of the CDR3 is 15 residues. DNA of the CDR3: TGCGCCAGCAGCTTGGATGGACTCAACACAGATACGCAGTATTTT. Protein product: CASSLDGLNTDTQYF.

J is TRBJ2-7 and V is TRBV5-4, with 7 bases that match TRBD1. Germline-derived CDR1 and CDR2 are SGHNT and YYREEE (reference sequence). The length of the CDR3 is 13 residues. The trim removed 4 bases at V and 3 bases at J, leaving 4 bases unmatched. In DNA, the CDR3 is TGTGCCAGCAGCCCGACAGGGAACTACGAGCAGTACTTC. Encoded protein: CASSPTGNYEQYF. The whole variable domain, remainder taken from reference TRBV5-4 and TRBJ2-7, is ETGVTQSPTHLIKTRGQQVTLRCSSQSGHNTVSWYQQALGQGPQFIFQYYREEENGRGNFPPRFSGLQFPNYSSELNVNALELDDSALYLCASSPTGNYEQYFGPGTRLTVT.

In DNA, the CDR3 is TGTGCCAGCAGTTTAGCGGGGGGAGACTACAATGAGCAGTTCTTC. This translates into CASSLAGGDYNEQFF. The genes are TRBV27 and TRBJ2-1; 8 bases agree with TRBD2. The V gene end was trimmed by 2 bases and the J gene end by 3 bases; junction bases not matched to a gene: 3. This CDR3 is built from 15 residues. The germline gives CDR1 MNHEY, CDR2 SMNVEV (reference sequence).

This clone has more than one count but fewer than ten. This sequence joins TRBV6-1 and TRBJ1-2, with 12 positions matching TRBD1. This CDR3 contains 16 residues. Germline CDR1 MNHNS, CDR2 SASEGT. V lost 4 bases and J lost 6; bases outside the gene matches: 9. CDR3 protein: CASSANRDRGLDGYTF. CDR3 bases: TGTGCCAGCAGTGCAAACCGGGACAGGGGGCTTGATGGCTACACCTTC.